The next 27 T cell receptor beta chains were all read from a single sample in a study of PD-1 blockade in classical Hodgkin lymphoma. Described time point: cycle 4 day 1 (C4D1), after six to seven weeks of nivolumab. Each patient experienced a relapse that followed autologous stem cell transplantation, and brentuximab vedotin exposure varied. Here immunoSEQ multiplex PCR was the method, and the copy in TCRdb shows in-frame clones only, minus some. Here the sample spans some 96,000 clones, about 93% being singletons. Material: peripheral blood mononuclear cells (PBMCs), obtained before the fourth cycle of nivolumab. The receptor set was obtained from a human donor with classical Hodgkin lymphoma.

This clone was recorded a few times. The chain uses TRBV6-5 and TRBJ2-2; D might be TRBD1 or TRBD2, each matching 5 bases. Between the trimmed V and J ends, which lost 0 bases and 2 bases, there was a span of 7 bases. This CDR3 region has 15 residues. Germline V gene lookup returns CDR1 MNHEY and CDR2 SVGAGI. This chain's CDR3 is CASSYSGRNTGELFF. In DNA form, the CDR3 reads TGTGCCAGCAGTTACTCGGGACGTAACACCGGGGAGCTGTTTTTT.

CDR3 sequence reads: CASRAGGLGPYEQYF. The CDR3 DNA reads as TGTGCCAGCAGGGCGGGTGGGCTAGGCCCCTACGAGCAGTACTTC. The chain has TRBV5-4 and TRBJ2-7; a weak D match, TRBD2 (5 bases). The length of the CDR3 is 15 residues. The germline V gene encodes CDR1 SGHNT and CDR2 YYREEE (reference sequence). V was shortened by 5 bases and J by 2 bases, with 17 bases between the two germline ends.

This clone appeared once. The CDR3 spells CASSFRVGTYEQYF. The DNA of the CDR3 is TGTGCCAGCAGCTTTAGGGTCGGGACCTACGAGCAGTACTTC. The chain recombines TRBV11-3 with TRBJ2-7, with D possibly being TRBD2 (5 bases). Germline V gene data show CDR1 as SGHNT and CDR2 as YENEEA. This CDR3 comprises 14 residues. V was trimmed by 3 bases and J by 2 bases, leaving 11 bases between them.

The rearrangement uses TRBV6-5 and TRBJ1-1; the D is unclear. Trimming removed 2 bases at V and 5 bases at J, with 9 bases between. The germline V gene has CDR1 MNHEY and CDR2 SVGAGI. CDR3 size: 13 residues. The CDR3 nucleotides are TGTGCCAGCAGTTACGGGGTTGGGACTGAAGCTTTCTTT. This encodes CASSYGVGTEAFF.

This chain connects TRBV30 to TRBJ1-5; 9 bases map to TRBD1. Germline V gene sequence: CDR1 GTSNPN, CDR2 SVGIG (reference sequence). The CDR3 covers 14 residues. V was clipped by 1 base and J by 6 bases; unmatched bases: 4. CDR3 in amino acids: CAWSGGTGSQPQHF. CDR3 DNA sequence: TGTGCCTGGAGTGGCGGGACAGGGAGTCAGCCCCAGCATTTT.

The chain has TRBV29-1 and TRBJ2-1, with D unclear. Germline loops: CDR1 SQVTM, CDR2 ANQGSEA. V was pared by 4 bases and J by 5 bases, with 9 bases between. CDR3 size: 12 residues. CDR3 sequence: CSVVTDNNEQFF. In nucleotides, the CDR3 is TGCAGCGTTGTCACGGATAACAATGAGCAGTTCTTC.

The chain recombines TRBV11-2 with TRBJ2-1; D not certain. The CDR3 runs 12 residues. Germline lookup yields CDR1 SGHAT and CDR2 FQNNGV. V was clipped by 2 bases and J by 7 bases, with 6 bases between them. As DNA, the CDR3 is TGTGCCAGCAGCTTATTAGGGAATGAGCAGTTCTTC. This translates into CASSLLGNEQFF.

The chain links TRBV4-2 to TRBJ1-2, with D possibly matching TRBD1 (6 bases). The CDR3 loop spans 17 amino acids. The V end was cut by 2 bases, the J end by 2 bases, with 18 bases between. The V gene's germline CDR1 is LGHNA and CDR2 YNFKEQ. The CDR3 coding sequence is TGTGCCAGCAGCCAACTCCTTACAGGGCGTTCGAACTATGGCTACACCTTC. Its protein is CASSQLLTGRSNYGYTF.

V is TRBV28 and J is TRBJ1-2; 8 positions agree with TRBD1. The V and J ends lost 6 bases and 4 bases, in that order; junction bases with no gene match: 10. The CDR3 covers 15 residues. Germline CDR1 is MDHEN and CDR2 is SYDVKM. CDR3 protein: CASSPPDRETYGYTF. DNA of the CDR3: TGTGCCAGCAGCCCCCCGGACAGGGAAACCTATGGCTACACCTTC.

The chain has TRBV14 and TRBJ2-7; 10 bases are a match to TRBD1. The CDR3 consists of 16 residues. Trimming at V came to 1 base and at J to 6 bases, leaving 9 bases not matched to a gene. Germline CDR1 reads SGHDN; CDR2 reads FVKESK. The CDR3 here is CASSQVGDRGRREQYF. The DNA of the CDR3 is TGTGCCAGCAGCCAAGTAGGTGACAGGGGGCGTCGCGAGCAGTACTTC.

This clone was observed once. This rearrangement joins TRBV25-1 to TRBJ2-5, with TRBD1 as a possible D gene (5 bases). The CDR3 contains 14 residues. Trimming took off 9 bases at V and 7 bases at J, with 21 bases between the two ends. CDR1 is MGHDK, CDR2 SYGVNS, per germline. CDR3 DNA sequence: TGTGCCAGTTCGTCAGTCCAGGGATTAGGGACCCAGTACTTC. This gives the protein CASSSVQGLGTQYF. Full variable domain (outside the CDR3, taken from reference TRBV25-1 and TRBJ2-5): EADIYQTPRYLVIGTGKKITLECSQTMGHDKMYWYQQDPGMELHLIHYSYGVNSTEKGDLSSESTVSRIRTEHFPLTLESARPSHTSQYLCASSSVQGLGTQYFGPGTRLLVL.

This clone was picked up one time. This rearrangement joins TRBV18 to TRBJ2-1; 7 nucleotides match TRBD1. CDR3 length equals 15 residues. After removal of 5 bases from V and 3 bases from J, the junction contained 7 bases not matched to a gene. Germline values: CDR1 KGHSH, CDR2 LQKENI. CDR3 nucleotides: TGTGCCAGCTCAGCACTACAGGGGAGCTACAATGAGCAGTTCTTC. Translation gives CASSALQGSYNEQFF.

For the CDR3, the DNA is TGCGCCAGCAGCTTAGATGACAGCTACGAAGCTTTCTTT. Protein sequence: CASSLDDSYEAFF. This chain links TRBV5-1 with TRBJ1-1; possibly TRBD1 for D (5 bases). There are 13 residues in the CDR3. The germline V and J ends were trimmed by 2 bases and 8 bases, with 13 bases remaining between them. Germline V gives CDR1 SGHRS, CDR2 YFSETQ.

The rearrangement joins TRBV28 to TRBJ2-7; 7 positions agree with TRBD1. V gave up 1 base and J gave up 3 bases; unmatched junction bases: 3. The CDR3 contains 14 residues. Germline V gene data show CDR1 as MDHEN and CDR2 as SYDVKM. The CDR3 here is CASSLSGTVYEQYF. In nucleotides, the CDR3 is TGTGCCAGCAGTTTATCGGGGACAGTCTACGAGCAGTACTTC.

The chain joins TRBV28 to TRBJ1-3; no reliable D call. V was trimmed by 1 base and J by 0 bases, leaving 7 bases between them. Germline V CDR1 and CDR2: MDHEN, SYDVKM. The CDR3 consists of 15 residues. As DNA, the CDR3 is TGTGCCAGCAGTTTATTACGGGGCTCTGGAAACACCATATATTTT. Translation: CASSLLRGSGNTIYF.

The chain couples TRBV7-6 to TRBJ2-7, with D unresolved. The V and J ends lost 1 base and 5 bases respectively, with 12 bases between them. The CDR3 has 14 amino acids. Germline loops: CDR1 SGHVS, CDR2 FNYEAQ. The CDR3 bases are TGTGCCAGCAGCTTAGGCCGGGTGAAAGACGAGCAGTACTTC. Translation: CASSLGRVKDEQYF.

This clone was counted a single time. The rearrangement uses TRBV27 and TRBJ1-1, with 8 bases aligning to TRBD1. CDR3 length equals 14 residues. The ends lost 5 bases at V and 6 bases at J; junction bases unmatched: 8. CDR1 and CDR2 from the germline V gene are MNHEY and SMNVEV (reference sequence). This CDR3 is CASSLRNRGAEAFF. DNA for the CDR3: TGTGCCAGCAGTCTCCGAAACAGGGGGGCTGAAGCTTTCTTT.

This chain uses TRBV29-1 with TRBJ2-7; TRBD1 is a possible D gene (5 bases). The CDR3 is 15 residues long. Trimming pared 4 bases from V and 0 bases from J, leaving 16 bases between. Germline-derived CDR1 and CDR2 are SQVTM and ANQGSEA. CDR3 in amino acids: CSVASGISSSYEQYF. Written as DNA, the CDR3 is TGCAGCGTTGCGTCAGGGATTTCCTCCTCCTACGAGCAGTACTTC.

V gene TRBV5-1 combines with J gene TRBJ2-5; 11 bases are a match to TRBD1. This CDR3 spans 16 amino acids. The V gene's germline CDR1 is SGHRS and CDR2 YFSETQ. V lost 4 bases to trimming and J lost 1 base; unmatched junction nucleotides: 6. This chain's CDR3 is CASSRRTGGFQETQYF. DNA of the CDR3: TGCGCCAGCAGCCGGAGGACAGGGGGCTTCCAAGAGACCCAGTACTTC.

The table lists this clone with a count of one. The rearrangement links TRBV4-2 to TRBJ2-1; the match to TRBD2 covers 9 bases. Trimming at V came to 0 bases and at J to 5 bases, leaving 11 bases not matched to a gene. Per the germline V gene, CDR1 is LGHNA and CDR2 is YNFKEQ. The CDR3 length is 18 residues. CDR3 amino acids: CASSQEIRASGVNNEQFF. CDR3 nucleotide sequence: TGTGCCAGCAGCCAAGAGATCCGGGCTAGCGGGGTTAACAATGAGCAGTTCTTC.

The CDR3 DNA sequence: TGTGCCAGCAGCCAAGATTGGTCTGATGGCAGGACTAGCGGGAGGGCCAATGAGCAGTTCTTC. This codes for CASSQDWSDGRTSGRANEQFF. The chain is built from TRBV4-2 and TRBJ2-1, with 15 bases matching TRBD2. V gave up 0 bases and J gave up 6 bases; unmatched junction bases: 15. CDR1 and CDR2 (germline): LGHNA, YNFKEQ. The CDR3 consists of 21 residues.

This chain joins TRBV10-2 and TRBJ2-7; 10 positions agree with TRBD1. After removal of 5 bases from V and 3 bases from J, the junction contained 1 base not matched to a gene. CDR3 length equals 13 residues. Germline V gives CDR1 WSHSY, CDR2 SAAADI. CDR3 amino acids: CASSRDRGYEQYF. In DNA, the CDR3 is TGCGCCAGCAGTAGGGACAGGGGCTACGAGCAGTACTTC.

V gene TRBV27 combines with J gene TRBJ2-7, with D possibly matching TRBD2 (6 bases). CDR3 size: 17 residues. Germline CDR1 reads MNHEY; CDR2 reads SMNVEV (reference sequence). The ends were cut back, 5 bases at V and 1 base at J, with 21 bases in the middle. This CDR3 reads CASSPRDSQWESYEQYF. CDR3 coding DNA: TGTGCCAGCAGTCCACGGGACTCACAGTGGGAGTCCTACGAGCAGTACTTC.

This clone was detected once. V usage is TRBV27 and J usage is TRBJ1-5; 8 nucleotides agree with TRBD1. Germline CDR1 is MNHEY and CDR2 is SMNVEV (reference sequence). J lost 6 bases, V lost 4 bases, and 8 bases had no gene match. The CDR3 runs 15 residues. The CDR3 protein is CASSYAGGAGQPQHF. CDR3 coding DNA: TGTGCCAGCAGTTACGCAGGGGGCGCGGGTCAGCCCCAGCATTTT.

The chain joins TRBV4-1 to TRBJ2-7; maybe TRBD1 (5 bases). This CDR3 comprises 18 residues. CDR1 MGHRA and CDR2 YSYEKL come from the germline V gene. V was shortened by 2 bases and J by 3 bases, with 23 bases between the two germline ends. In nucleotides, the CDR3 is TGCGCCAGCAGCCAAAAGCCTCCCGCAGGACAAGCAAGCTACGAGCAGTACTTC. This encodes CASSQKPPAGQASYEQYF.

The chain uses TRBV19 and TRBJ2-7; 9 positions match TRBD1. This CDR3 region has 15 residues. Germline CDR1 is LNHDA and CDR2 is SQIVND (reference sequence). Unmatched junction bases numbered 4, after V lost 1 base and J lost 3 bases. Here the CDR3 reads CASSIVVGQGYEQYF. DNA for the CDR3: TGTGCCAGTAGTATAGTCGTGGGACAGGGCTACGAGCAGTACTTC.

The chain combines TRBV10-3 with TRBJ2-5; D is undetermined. The CDR3 covers 13 residues. CDR1 is ENHRY, CDR2 SYGVKD, per germline. Trimming pared 3 bases from V and 0 bases from J, leaving 5 bases between. The CDR3 protein is CAISDQYQETQYF. The CDR3, as DNA: TGTGCCATCAGTGACCAGTACCAAGAGACCCAGTACTTC.